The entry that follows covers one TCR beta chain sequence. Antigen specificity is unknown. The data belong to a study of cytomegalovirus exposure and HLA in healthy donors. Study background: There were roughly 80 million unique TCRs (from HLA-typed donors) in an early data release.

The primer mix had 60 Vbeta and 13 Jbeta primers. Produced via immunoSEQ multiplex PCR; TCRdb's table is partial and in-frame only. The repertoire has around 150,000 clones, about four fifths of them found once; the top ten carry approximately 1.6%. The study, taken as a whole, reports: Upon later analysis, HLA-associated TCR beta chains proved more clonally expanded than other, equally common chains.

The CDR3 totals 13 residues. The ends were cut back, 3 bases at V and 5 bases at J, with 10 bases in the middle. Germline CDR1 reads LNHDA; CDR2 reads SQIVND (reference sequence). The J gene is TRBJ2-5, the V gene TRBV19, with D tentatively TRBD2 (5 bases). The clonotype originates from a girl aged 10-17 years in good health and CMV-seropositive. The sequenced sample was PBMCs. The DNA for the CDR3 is TGTGCCAGTAGTATGCGGGTACCGGAGACCCAGTACTTC. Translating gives CASSMRVPETQYF.